This passage covers 26 T cell receptor beta chains from one sample sequenced in a study of control samples from healthy donors and cancer patients. This table comes from immunoSEQ multiplex PCR, and its TCRdb copy is limited to in-frame clones, with some not included. This table holds roughly 40,000 clones, 83% found once. The material sequenced was blood. The receptors derive from a man in his fifties or sixties in good health.

This rearrangement joins TRBV6-5 to TRBJ1-2; TRBD1 aligns across 7 bases. Per germline, CDR1 MNHEY and CDR2 SVGAGI. The CDR3 is 15 residues long. V lost 0 bases and J lost 5; bases outside the gene matches: 6. The CDR3 nucleotides are TGTGCCAGCAGTTACTCGGTAGGGGGCAATTATGGCTACACCTTC. As protein: CASSYSVGGNYGYTF.

The V call is TRBV7-6, the J call TRBJ1-5; D possibly corresponds to TRBD1 (6 bases). V lost 1 base and J lost 2, with 6 bases in between. The germline V gene has CDR1 SGHVS and CDR2 FNYEAQ. The CDR3 contains 14 residues. The CDR3 region is CASSLDRGNQPQHF. The CDR3, as DNA: TGTGCCAGCAGCTTAGACAGGGGCAATCAGCCCCAGCATTTT.

V usage is TRBV6-5 and J usage is TRBJ2-5, with D uncertain. This CDR3 has 14 amino acids. Germline values: CDR1 MNHEY, CDR2 SVGAGI. V was cut by 2 bases and J by 1 base, with 8 bases left in between. CDR3 coding DNA: TGTGCCAGCAGTTACGGGCAGTTCCAAGAGACCCAGTACTTC. Translating it yields CASSYGQFQETQYF.

V gene TRBV5-1 combines with J gene TRBJ1-1, with 9 nucleotides matching TRBD1. The germline V gene encodes CDR1 SGHRS and CDR2 YFSETQ. This CDR3 comprises 16 residues. V lost 4 bases and J lost 4; bases outside the gene matches: 11. As DNA, the CDR3 is TGCGCCAGCAGCACAAAGTTGACAGGGGGTCGCACTGAAGCTTTCTTT. This sequence encodes CASSTKLTGGRTEAFF.

This clone was picked up a small number of times. CDR3 loop: CASSTQGQPQHF. CDR3 DNA: TGTGCCAGCTCAACCCAGGGGCAGCCCCAGCATTTT. The chain joins TRBV18 to TRBJ1-5; weak D call: TRBD1 (6 bases). CDR1 and CDR2 from the germline V gene are KGHSH and LQKENI. This CDR3 contains 12 residues. V gave up 5 bases and J gave up 7 bases, with 9 bases separating them.

V is TRBV29-1 and J is TRBJ1-1, with 7 bases fitting TRBD1. CDR3 length: 14 residues. The junction had 10 bases not matched to a gene; V was cut back by 4 bases and J by 5 bases. Germline V gene lookup returns CDR1 SQVTM and CDR2 ANQGSEA. CDR3 sequence: CSVGRRQGRTEAFF. Written as DNA, the CDR3 is TGCAGCGTTGGACGACGACAGGGACGGACTGAAGCTTTCTTT. The variable domain in full, with the rest retrieved from reference TRBV29-1 and TRBJ1-1, is SAVISQKPSRDICQRGTSLTIQCQVDSQVTMMFWYRQQPGQSLTLIATANQGSEATYESGFVIDKFPISRPNLTFSTLTVSNMSPEDSSIYLCSVGRRQGRTEAFFGQGTRLTVV.

The rearrangement links TRBV12-3 or TRBV12-4 to TRBJ1-6; TRBD1 is a possible D gene (6 bases). V lost 4 bases to trimming and J lost 9 bases, with 10 bases between them. This CDR3 comprises 13 residues. Here the CDR3 reads CASSSGQISPLHF. CDR3 nucleotide sequence: TGTGCCAGCAGTTCAGGACAGATTTCACCCCTCCACTTT.

The J gene is TRBJ2-5, the V gene TRBV7-2; D not certain. Trimming shortened V by 0 bases and J by 3 bases, and 5 bases separated the two germline ends. Germline loops: CDR1 SGHTA, CDR2 FQGNSA. The CDR3 runs to 13 residues. DNA for the CDR3: TGTGCCAGCAGCTTAGCAGCGAAAGAGACCCAGTACTTC. Translated: CASSLAAKETQYF.

This clone has only one observation. V gene TRBV19 combines with J gene TRBJ2-4, with 8 bases matching TRBD1. The CDR3 runs 15 residues. Germline CDR1 is LNHDA and CDR2 is SQIVND (reference sequence). Trimming removed 4 bases from V and 4 bases from J; junction bases left unmatched: 6. CDR3 sequence: CASSTQTGEKNIQYF. CDR3 DNA sequence: TGTGCCAGTAGTACCCAGACAGGGGAAAAAAACATTCAGTACTTC.

About this clone itself: Sequence at one end of the junction differs from germline and may be a read error. This chain joins TRBV27 and TRBJ2-5, with D tentatively TRBD2 (5 bases). This CDR3 is built from 14 residues. Germline-derived CDR1 and CDR2 are MNHEY and SMNVEV (reference sequence). The CDR3 DNA reads as TGTGCCAACAGTTTATTTGCGGGTGAAGAGACCCAGTACTTC. Protein sequence: CANSLFAGEETQYF.

The rearrangement joins TRBV12-5 to TRBJ2-1; D possibly corresponds to TRBD1 (5 bases). The CDR3 loop spans 14 amino acids. Germline V gives CDR1 LGHNT, CDR2 FRNRAP. Trimming took 1 base from V and 8 from J, leaving 12 bases between them. The CDR3 sequence: CASGLGQVQDEQFF. In DNA, the CDR3 is TGTGCTAGTGGTTTGGGGCAGGTACAGGATGAGCAGTTCTTC.

This rearrangement joins TRBV19 to TRBJ1-5; possibly TRBD1 for D (6 bases). The CDR3 consists of 15 residues. Germline CDR1 is LNHDA and CDR2 is SQIVND (reference sequence). V was cut by 4 bases and J by 9 bases, with 19 bases left in between. CDR3 sequence: CASSTRTALERPQHF. In DNA, the CDR3 is TGTGCCAGTAGTACGAGGACAGCCCTTGAGAGGCCCCAGCATTTT.

This clone was counted between two and nine times. CDR3 sequence: CASSSGQVPSGANVLTF. CDR3 nucleotides: TGTGCCAGCAGCTCAGGACAGGTTCCCTCTGGGGCCAACGTCCTGACTTTC. This chain joins TRBV5-4 and TRBJ2-6; 7 nucleotides align to TRBD1. Germline trimming cut 3 bases from V and 0 bases from J; bases unmatched to any gene: 6. The CDR3 is made up of 17 amino acids. The germline CDR1 and CDR2 sequences are SGHNT and YYREEE (reference sequence).

The V and J genes are TRBV15 and TRBJ2-1; 9 bases line up with TRBD1. This CDR3 has 16 amino acids. Per the germline V gene, CDR1 is LNHNV and CDR2 is YYDKDF (reference sequence). The V gene end was trimmed by 5 bases and the J gene end by 12 bases; junction bases not matched to a gene: 17. The CDR3 nucleotides read TGTGCCACCAGCCCCTACCGGGACAGGGTCCAAAAGGTGCAGTTCTTC. It encodes CATSPYRDRVQKVQFF.

There are a few counts of this clone. This chain connects TRBV5-1 to TRBJ2-3; D might be TRBD1 (6 bases). Germline assignment: CDR1 SGHRS and CDR2 YFSETQ. With 0 bases removed from V and 5 bases from J, the gap between germline ends came to 16 bases. This CDR3 has 16 amino acids. CDR3: CASSLASSSRGDTQYF. The CDR3 DNA reads as TGCGCCAGCAGCTTGGCATCTTCCAGCAGGGGAGATACGCAGTATTTT.

This clone has only one observation. The rearrangement links TRBV6-2 or TRBV6-3 to TRBJ1-1; TRBD1 agrees at 9 bases. V gave up 4 bases and J gave up 0 bases; unmatched junction bases: 6. CDR3 length: 16 residues. Germline V gives CDR1 MNHEY, CDR2 SVGEGT. The CDR3 spells CASSSNRGLMNTEAFF. As DNA, the CDR3 is TGTGCCAGCAGTTCAAACAGGGGGCTTATGAACACTGAAGCTTTCTTT.

The chain joins TRBV19 to TRBJ2-3, with 9 bases lining up with TRBD1. Germline loops: CDR1 LNHDA, CDR2 SQIVND (reference sequence). This CDR3 spans 15 amino acids. The V gene end was trimmed by 6 bases and the J gene end by 1 base; junction bases not matched to a gene: 5. CDR3 protein: CASSARTGGTDTQYF. Here the CDR3 DNA reads TGTGCCAGTAGCGCCAGGACAGGGGGCACAGATACGCAGTATTTT.

The genes are TRBV16 and TRBJ1-1; 8 bases map to TRBD1. The CDR3 is made up of 14 amino acids. The J segment lost 0 bases and the V segment lost 6 bases, leaving 3 bases of the junction unmatched. Germline values: CDR1 KGHSY, CDR2 FQNENV. The CDR3 DNA is TGTGCCAGCAGACCAGGGGGCATGAACACTGAAGCTTTCTTT. Translating gives CASRPGGMNTEAFF.

CDR3 loop: CASSYRSTEAFF. The CDR3 bases are TGTGCCAGCAGTTATAGAAGCACTGAAGCTTTCTTT. The chain recombines TRBV6-5 with TRBJ1-1; D is unclear. Trimming removed 3 bases at V and 4 bases at J, with 6 bases between. The V gene's germline CDR1 is MNHEY and CDR2 SVGAGI. CDR3 length: 12 residues.

This clone was counted once. V usage is TRBV18 and J usage is TRBJ1-5, with a possible D match to TRBD1 (6 bases). Germline-derived CDR1 and CDR2 are KGHSH and LQKENI. This CDR3 region has 16 residues. V lost 6 bases, J lost 0 bases, and 15 bases lay in between. In DNA form, the CDR3 reads TGTGCCAGCTCCGCGGGACAACAAAATAGCAATCAGCCCCAGCATTTT. Amino acid sequence: CASSAGQQNSNQPQHF.

The V call is TRBV27, the J call TRBJ1-5; no clear D gene. Germline V gene lookup returns CDR1 MNHEY and CDR2 SMNVEV (reference sequence). V was trimmed by 5 bases and J by 0 bases, leaving 8 bases between them. The CDR3 loop spans 14 amino acids. The CDR3 DNA is TGTGCCAGCAGTACCGCGAATAGCAATCAGCCCCAGCATTTT. Its protein product is CASSTANSNQPQHF.

The chain has TRBV6-6 and TRBJ1-3, with TRBD1 as a possible D gene (6 bases). The CDR3 runs 15 residues. Trimming took off 5 bases at V and 2 bases at J, with 13 bases between the two ends. CDR1 is MNHNY and CDR2 is SVGAGI in the germline V gene (reference sequence). In nucleotides, the CDR3 is TGTGCCAGCAGTCCACAGGGTAATACTGGAAACACCATATATTTT. Translated: CASSPQGNTGNTIYF.

V usage is TRBV28 and J usage is TRBJ1-2, with TRBD1 identical over 9 bases. Germline-derived CDR1 and CDR2 are MDHEN and SYDVKM. The V segment lost 6 bases and the J segment 8 bases; nucleotides outside the gene matches: 16. This CDR3 region has 16 residues. CDR3 protein: CASRDSRRTGGTGYTF. The DNA for the CDR3 is TGTGCCAGCAGGGATTCGAGACGAACAGGGGGCACGGGCTACACCTTC.

This clone showed up just a few times. This chain connects TRBV10-3 to TRBJ1-5, with 8 bases lining up with TRBD1. V shed 2 bases and J 10 bases; nucleotides not matched to a gene: 16. Germline-derived CDR1 and CDR2 are ENHRY and SYGVKD. This CDR3 contains 17 residues. DNA of the CDR3: TGTGCCATCAGTGAGGGGCCGGGACAGGACGAATCAGGCCCCCAGCATTTT. This gives the protein CAISEGPGQDESGPQHF.

The rearrangement uses TRBV7-2 and TRBJ2-7, with D possibly TRBD2 on 6 matching bases. CDR1 is SGHTA and CDR2 is FQGNSA in the germline V gene. Between the trimmed V and J ends, which lost 1 base and 6 bases, there was a span of 13 bases. The CDR3 is 14 residues long. This CDR3 is CASSLGTWRGEQYF. The CDR3 bases are TGTGCCAGCAGCTTAGGGACGTGGCGGGGCGAGCAGTACTTC. Based on the CDR3 plus reference TRBV7-2 and TRBJ2-7, the full variable domain is GAGVSQSPSNKVTEKGKDVELRCDPISGHTALYWYRQSLGQGLEFLIYFQGNSAPDKSGLPSDRFSAERTGGSVSTLTIQRTQQEDSAVYLCASSLGTWRGEQYFGPGTRLTVT.

This chain links TRBV3-1 (or the pseudogene TRBV3-2) with TRBJ2-4; D is undetermined. CDR1 and CDR2 (germline): LGHDT, YNNKEL (reference sequence). The CDR3 has 19 amino acids. Trimming shortened V by 4 bases and J by 7 bases, and 29 bases separated the two germline ends. The CDR3: CASSRDPQELSLSGNIQYF. The CDR3, as DNA: TGTGCCAGCAGCCGAGATCCCCAGGAACTTTCTTTAAGTGGGAACATTCAGTACTTC.